The 2 T cell receptor beta chains presented below share a single source sample, sequenced in a study of T cell clusters in autoimmune cytopenias. TRB was amplified by touch-down multiplex PCR, primer pools A and B combined. Following a re-call of the multiplex PCR reads, TCRdb has one entry per CDR3 protein and lacks DNA. This listing includes 5,000 to 6,500 distinct CDR3 sequences. Each sample's input was 250 to 300 ng genomic DNA, some 34,000 genome equivalents. These data are also associated with another study on T cell repertoires in aging, cancer and after chemotherapy.

The sample consisted of peripheral blood. These receptors all stem from a human donor in good health.

This clonotype registers medium-sized by frequency. The rearrangement uses TRBV5-4 and TRBJ2-1; TCRdb selects TRBD1, and the lack of DNA leaves this call unchecked. The CDR3 covers 14 residues. The V gene's germline CDR1 is SGHNT and CDR2 YYREEE (reference sequence). CDR3: CASSFGTGQNEQFF.

The chain has TRBV9 and TRBJ1-4; TCRdb calls TRBD1, which cannot be checked without DNA. CDR1 is SGDLS, CDR2 YYNGEE, per germline. The CDR3 spans 17 residues. CDR3 sequence reads: CASTLGAGGSTNEKLFF.